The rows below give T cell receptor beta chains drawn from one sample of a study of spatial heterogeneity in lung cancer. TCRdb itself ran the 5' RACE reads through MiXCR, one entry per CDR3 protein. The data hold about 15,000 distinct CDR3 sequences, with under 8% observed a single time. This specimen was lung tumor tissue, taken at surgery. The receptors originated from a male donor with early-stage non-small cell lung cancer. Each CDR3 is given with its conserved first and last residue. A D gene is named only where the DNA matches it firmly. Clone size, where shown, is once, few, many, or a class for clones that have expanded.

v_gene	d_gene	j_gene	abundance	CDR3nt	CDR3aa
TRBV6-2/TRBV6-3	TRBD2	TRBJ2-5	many	TGTGCCAGCACCGAGCTCGGGACTAGCGGGCAGACCCAGTACTTC	CASTELGTSGQTQYF
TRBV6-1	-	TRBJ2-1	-	TGTGCCAGCAGTGCCCTACTAACCAATGAGCAGTTCTTC	CASSALLTNEQFF
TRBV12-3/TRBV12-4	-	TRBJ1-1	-	TGTGCCAGCAGTTTAGGGGGGGCGCAGGGCACTGAAGCTTTCTTT	CASSLGGAQGTEAFF
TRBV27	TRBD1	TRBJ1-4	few	TGTGCCAGCAGCTCCTACCCTCGCCGGGACAGCCATGAAAAACTGTTTTTT	CASSSYPRRDSHEKLFF
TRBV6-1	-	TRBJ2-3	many	TGTGCCAGCAGTGAAGTGGGCAACACAGATACGCAGTATTTT	CASSEVGNTDTQYF
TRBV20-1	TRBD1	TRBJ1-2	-	TGCAGTGCTAGAGCCCATCGGGGACAGGGGAACTATGGCTACACCTTC	CSARAHRGQGNYGYTF
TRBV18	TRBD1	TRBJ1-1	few	TGTGCCAGCTCACCACCCGGACAGGGAGGCACTGAAGCTTTCTTT	CASSPPGQGGTEAFF
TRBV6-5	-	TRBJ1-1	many	TGTGCCAGCCGGATAGGCACTGAAGCTTTCTTT	CASRIGTEAFF
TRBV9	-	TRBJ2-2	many	TGTGCCAGCAGCGCCGGGTCCTCGTTGATGACCGGGGAGCTGTTTTTT	CASSAGSSLMTGELFF
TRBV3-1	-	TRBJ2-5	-	TGTGCCAGCAGCCAAGATTTGGACATCCAAGAGACCCAGTACTTC	CASSQDLDIQETQYF
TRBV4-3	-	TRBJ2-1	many	TGCGCCAGCAGCCAAGATGACGTCCTAGCCTCGACGGATGAGCAGTTCTTC	CASSQDDVLASTDEQFF
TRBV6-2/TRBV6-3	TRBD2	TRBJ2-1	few	TGTGCCAGCAGTTACTTAGCGGGAGGTGGAGGTGAGCAGTTCTTC	CASSYLAGGGGEQFF
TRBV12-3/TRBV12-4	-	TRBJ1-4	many	TGTGCCAGCAGTTTAGGGTCCGAAACTAATGAAAAACTGTTTTTT	CASSLGSETNEKLFF
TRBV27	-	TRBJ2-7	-	TGTGCCAGCAGTTTAGTACAGGGTAACCACGAGCAGTACTTC	CASSLVQGNHEQYF
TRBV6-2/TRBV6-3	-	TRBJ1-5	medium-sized	TGTGCCAGCACCCGTGACAAAAATCAGCCCCAGCATTTT	CASTRDKNQPQHF
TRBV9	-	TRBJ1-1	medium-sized	TGTGCCAGCGTTGGACGGTTTAGCACTGAAGCTTTCTTT	CASVGRFSTEAFF
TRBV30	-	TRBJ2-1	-	TGTGCCTGGAGTGCCCTCCAGCGCAACAATGAGCAGTTCTTC	CAWSALQRNNEQFF
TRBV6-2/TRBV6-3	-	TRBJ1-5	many	TGTGCCAGCAGTAGCAACACAGGGCAGCCCCAGCATTTT	CASSSNTGQPQHF
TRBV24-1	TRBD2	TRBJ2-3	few	TGTGCCACCAGTGAGCATCGACTAGCGGGAGGGATGGATACGCAGTATTTT	CATSEHRLAGGMDTQYF
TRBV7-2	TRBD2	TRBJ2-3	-	TGTGCCAGCAGCAGGGGGACTAGCGGGGGGAGCATCGTCGCAGATACGCAGTATTTT	CASSRGTSGGSIVADTQYF
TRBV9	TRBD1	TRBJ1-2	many	TGTGCCAGCAGTCCAGACAGGGGCCCTAACCTAAAAAACTATGGCTACACCTTC	CASSPDRGPNLKNYGYTF
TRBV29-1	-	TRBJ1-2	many	TGCAGCGTCCGCGACCCTCAAAAGTGGGGCTACACCTTC	CSVRDPQKWGYTF
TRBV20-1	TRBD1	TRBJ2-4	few	TGCAGTGCTAACTCTCTAGGGGGCTGGGCCAAAAACATTCAGTACTTC	CSANSLGGWAKNIQYF
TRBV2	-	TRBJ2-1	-	TGTGCCAGCAGGGGATTCAATGAGCAGTTCTTC	CASRGFNEQFF
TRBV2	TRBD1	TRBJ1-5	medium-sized	TGTGCCAGCAGTGGAGACTGGACAGGGGATCAGCCCCAGCATTTT	CASSGDWTGDQPQHF
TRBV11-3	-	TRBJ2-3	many	TGTGCCAGCAGCTTAGGAGTCGGTAGCACAGATACGCAGTATTTT	CASSLGVGSTDTQYF
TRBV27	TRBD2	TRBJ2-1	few	TGTGCCAGCAGTTACAAGGCAGGGACTAGCGGGTCCAATGAGCAGTTCTTC	CASSYKAGTSGSNEQFF
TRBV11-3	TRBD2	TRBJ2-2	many	TGTGCCAGCAGCTTCGACGGGGGGACCGGGGAGCTGTTTTTT	CASSFDGGTGELFF
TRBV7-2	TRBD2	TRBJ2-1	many	TGTGCCAGCAGCTCCTATGTGGGAGGGTTCTACAATGAGCAGTTCTTC	CASSSYVGGFYNEQFF
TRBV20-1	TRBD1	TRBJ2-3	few	TGCAGTGCTAGAGCAGGGGGCGCAGATACGCAGTATTTT	CSARAGGADTQYF
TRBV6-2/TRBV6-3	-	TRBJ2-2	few	TGTGCCAGCAGTATCACCGGGGAGCTGTTTTTT	CASSITGELFF
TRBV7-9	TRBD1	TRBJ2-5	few	TGTGCCAGCAGCCGACAGGGAATGGGGACCCAGTACTTC	CASSRQGMGTQYF
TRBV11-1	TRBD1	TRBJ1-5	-	TGTGCCAGCAGCCCCGACAGGGATAGCAATCAGCCCCAGCATTTT	CASSPDRDSNQPQHF
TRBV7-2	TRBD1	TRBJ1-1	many	TGTGCCAGCAGCCCTACAGGGGGCGCCGGCACTGAAGCTTTCTTT	CASSPTGGAGTEAFF
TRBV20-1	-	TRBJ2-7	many	TGCAGTGCTAGCCCTCGGACCGGGGTTCGGGGCGAGCAGTACTTC	CSASPRTGVRGEQYF
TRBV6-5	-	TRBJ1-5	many	TGTGCCAGCAGTTACGAGGCCCCAACAGCTACGGCAAATCAGCCCCAGCATTTT	CASSYEAPTATANQPQHF
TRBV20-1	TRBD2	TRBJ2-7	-	TGCAGTGCTATCCCACCGAGCGGGAGGTGTGCCTACGAGCAGTACTTC	CSAIPPSGRCAYEQYF
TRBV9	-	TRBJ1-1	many	TGTGCCAGCAGCGTAGGATCCAGGGACACTGAAGCTTTCTTT	CASSVGSRDTEAFF
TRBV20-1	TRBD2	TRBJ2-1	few	TGCAGTGCTAGAGCTGGGACTAGCGGGAGCGGTGAGCAGTTCTTC	CSARAGTSGSGEQFF
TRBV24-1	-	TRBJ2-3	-	TGTGCCACCAGTGATTCTCCTAGCTGGGATACGCAGTATTTT	CATSDSPSWDTQYF
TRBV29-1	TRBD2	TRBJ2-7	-	TGCAGCGCCCGACTAGCGGGAAGCAACGAGCAGTACTTC	CSARLAGSNEQYF
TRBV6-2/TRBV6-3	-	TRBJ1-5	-	TGTGCCAGCAGTTACACCAGACCGGGACACCAAGGGAATCAGCCCCAGCATTTT	CASSYTRPGHQGNQPQHF
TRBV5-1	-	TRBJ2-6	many	TGCGCCAGCAGCTTGCGGAGCTCTGGGGCCAACGTCCTGACTTTC	CASSLRSSGANVLTF
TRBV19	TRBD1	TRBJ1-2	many	TGTGCCAGTAGTACCTCAGGGGGCATCGATGGCTACACCTTC	CASSTSGGIDGYTF
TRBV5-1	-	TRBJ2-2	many	TGCGCCAGCAGCTTGCTAGCAGCGAACACCGGGGAGCTGTTTTTT	CASSLLAANTGELFF